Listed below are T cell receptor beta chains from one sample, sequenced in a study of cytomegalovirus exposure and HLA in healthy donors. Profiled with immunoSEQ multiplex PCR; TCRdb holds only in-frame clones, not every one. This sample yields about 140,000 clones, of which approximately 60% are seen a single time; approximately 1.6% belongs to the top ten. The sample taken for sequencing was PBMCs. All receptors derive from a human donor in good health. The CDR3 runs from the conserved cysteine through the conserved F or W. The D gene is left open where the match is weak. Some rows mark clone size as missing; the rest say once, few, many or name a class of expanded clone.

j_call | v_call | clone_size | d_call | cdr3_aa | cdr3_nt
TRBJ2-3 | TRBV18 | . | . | CASSPGADSYTDTQYF | TGTGCCAGCTCACCAGGGGCGGACAGCTACACAGATACGCAGTATTTT
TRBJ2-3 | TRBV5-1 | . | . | CASKQGPTGDTQYF | TGCGCCAGTAAACAGGGACCAACAGGGGATACGCAGTATTTT
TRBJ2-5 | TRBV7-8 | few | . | CASSLNPTVQETQYF | TGTGCCAGCAGCTTAAATCCGACAGTTCAAGAGACCCAGTACTTC
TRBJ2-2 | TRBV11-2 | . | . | CASSLAGQTNTGELFF | TGTGCCAGCAGCTTAGCGGGTCAGACGAACACCGGGGAGCTGTTTTTT
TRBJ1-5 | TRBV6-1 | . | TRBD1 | CASSPGTGGAGPQHF | TGTGCCAGCAGTCCAGGGACAGGGGGCGCGGGGCCCCAGCATTTT
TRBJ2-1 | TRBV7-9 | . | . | CASSFGLNEQFF | TGTGCCAGCAGCTTTGGCCTCAATGAGCAGTTCTTC
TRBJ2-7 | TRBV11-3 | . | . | CASSGSTGSSYEQYF | TGTGCCAGCAGCGGCTCAACAGGAAGCTCCTACGAGCAGTACTTC
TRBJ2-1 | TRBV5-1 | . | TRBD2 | CASSLLAGGSYNEQFF | TGCGCCAGCAGCTTATTAGCGGGAGGGTCCTACAATGAGCAGTTCTTC
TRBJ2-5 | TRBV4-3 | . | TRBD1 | CASSQGNRGEETQYF | TGCGCCAGCAGCCAAGGGAACAGGGGGGAGGAGACCCAGTACTTC
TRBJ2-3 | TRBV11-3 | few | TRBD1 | CASSLGSGTAGTDTQYF | TGTGCCAGCAGCTTAGGGAGTGGGACAGCAGGGACAGATACGCAGTATTTT
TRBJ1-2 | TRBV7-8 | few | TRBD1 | CASSPRVRDRGPFAGYTF | TGTGCCAGCAGCCCTAGAGTCCGGGACAGGGGGCCTTTCGCTGGCTACACCTTC
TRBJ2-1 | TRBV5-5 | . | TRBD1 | CASSRTPGQGHNEQFF | TGTGCCAGCAGTCGTACCCCGGGACAGGGACACAATGAGCAGTTCTTC
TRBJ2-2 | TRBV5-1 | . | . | CASSSEGTGELFF | TGCGCCAGCAGCTCAGAGGGCACCGGGGAGCTGTTTTTT
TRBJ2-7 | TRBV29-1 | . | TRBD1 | CSVEGGQNAGEQYF | TGCAGCGTTGAAGGGGGACAGAACGCGGGCGAGCAGTACTTC
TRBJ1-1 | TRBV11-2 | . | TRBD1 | CASSRDSPEAFF | TGTGCCAGCAGCCGGGACAGTCCTGAAGCTTTCTTT
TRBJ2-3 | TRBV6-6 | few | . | CASKPGLQTDTQYF | TGTGCCAGCAAACCGGGTCTCCAAACAGATACGCAGTATTTT
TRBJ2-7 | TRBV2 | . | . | CASSESGDIIASYEQYF | TGTGCCAGCAGTGAATCCGGGGATATAATCGCCTCCTACGAGCAGTACTTC
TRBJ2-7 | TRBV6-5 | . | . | CASSYSRAGEQYF | TGTGCCAGCAGTTACTCCCGAGCGGGCGAGCAGTACTTC
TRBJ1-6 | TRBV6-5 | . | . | CASSYGGRTPYSPLHF | TGTGCCAGCAGTTACGGTGGGCGAACTCCTTATTCACCCCTCCACTTT
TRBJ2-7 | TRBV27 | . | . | CASSQGNEQYF | TGTGCCAGCAGTCAGGGTAACGAGCAGTACTTC
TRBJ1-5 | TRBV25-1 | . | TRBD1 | CASSGQGNQPQHF | TGTGCCAGCAGCGGACAGGGGAATCAGCCCCAGCATTTT
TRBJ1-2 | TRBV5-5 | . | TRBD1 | CASSFRGDRGNYGYTF | TGTGCCAGCAGCTTTCGGGGGGACAGGGGCAACTATGGCTACACCTTC
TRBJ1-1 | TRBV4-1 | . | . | CASSLWVRSTEAFF | TGCGCCAGCAGCCTTTGGGTCCGGAGCACTGAAGCTTTCTTT
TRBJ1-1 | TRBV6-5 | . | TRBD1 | CASSSPGQGDGAAFF | TGTGCCAGCAGTTCCCCGGGACAGGGGGACGGTGCGGCTTTCTTT
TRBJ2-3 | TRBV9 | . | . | CASSASGHLTDTQYF | TGTGCCAGCAGCGCGTCGGGACACCTCACAGATACGCAGTATTTT
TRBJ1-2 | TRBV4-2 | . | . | CASSQESQGSHYGYTF | TGTGCCAGCAGCCAAGAGTCCCAGGGTTCCCACTATGGCTACACCTTC
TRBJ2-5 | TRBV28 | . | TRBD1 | CASSQYRGQETQYF | TGTGCCAGCAGCCAATACAGGGGCCAAGAGACCCAGTACTTC